This T cell receptor beta chain stems from a study of T cell changes during pregnancy in multiple sclerosis. V shed 4 bases, J shed 2 bases, and the junction held 4 bases outside the gene matches. The V gene's germline CDR1 is LGHNA and CDR2 YSLEER. The CDR3 covers 15 residues. Assay used: immunoSEQ multiplex PCR; TCRdb lists only in-frame clones, some missing. The table records tens of thousands of clones, 87% of them present only once. The source material was CD8+ T cells from peripheral blood mononuclear cells, sampled before pregnancy. The gene calls are TRBV4-3 and TRBJ2-5; TRBD2 agrees at 10 bases. This TCR was sampled from a female donor with multiple sclerosis, enrolled in a pregnancy study. The CDR3 loop reads CASSRLTSGQETQYF. CDR3 coding DNA: TGCGCCAGCAGCCGGTTGACTAGCGGGCAAGAGACCCAGTACTTC.